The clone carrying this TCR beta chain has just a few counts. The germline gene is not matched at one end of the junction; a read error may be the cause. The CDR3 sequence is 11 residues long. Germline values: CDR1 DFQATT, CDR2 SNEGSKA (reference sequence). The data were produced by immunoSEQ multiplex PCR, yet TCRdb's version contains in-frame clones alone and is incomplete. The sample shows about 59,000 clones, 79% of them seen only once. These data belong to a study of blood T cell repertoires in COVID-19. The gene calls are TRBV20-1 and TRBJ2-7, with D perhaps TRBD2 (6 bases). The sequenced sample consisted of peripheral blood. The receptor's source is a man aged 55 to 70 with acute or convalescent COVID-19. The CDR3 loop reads CSARFGGISGF. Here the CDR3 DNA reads TGCAGTGCTAGATTTGGCGGGATATCGGGCTTC.